What follows are 23 T cell receptor beta chains derived from one specimen sequenced in a study of T-cell memory formation after mild COVID-19. TCRdb used MiXCR to reprocess the 5' RACE reads, holding one entry per CDR3 protein. Of 120,000 or so distinct CDR3 sequences in the sample, about 15% were seen once. What was sequenced was PBMCs or a T cell subset sorted from them (not recorded which). These receptors came from a man between 18 and 29 years old who had mild COVID-19 (a few samples of this study predate the infection). Cell type and time point are not known.

The chain recombines TRBV4-2 with TRBJ2-7; TRBD2 matches 9 bases. Germline loops: CDR1 LGHNA, CDR2 YNFKEQ. The trim removed 0 bases at V and 3 bases at J, leaving 3 bases unmatched. This CDR3 comprises 15 residues. The CDR3 loop is CASSQDGTSLYEQYF. CDR3 bases: TGTGCCAGCAGCCAAGATGGGACTAGCCTCTACGAGCAGTACTTC.

V is TRBV7-8 and J is TRBJ1-2, with D possibly matching TRBD1 (6 bases). The CDR3 runs to 16 residues. Looked up from germline, CDR1 is SGHVS and CDR2 is FQNEAQ. V lost 5 bases and J 3 bases, leaving 19 bases between the germline ends. DNA of the CDR3: TGTGCCAGCAGCCCCCAGGGGCTCAGGTCTTACTATGGCTACACCTTC. This sequence encodes CASSPQGLRSYYGYTF.

This clonotype was found a few times. This chain uses TRBV7-2 with TRBJ2-3; 12 nucleotides match TRBD2. J was trimmed by 5 bases and V by 5 bases; bases with no gene match: 5. CDR1 and CDR2 (germline): SGHTA, FQGNSA. The CDR3 totals 15 residues. The CDR3 DNA follows: TGTGCCAGCAGCCCTAGCGGGGGGGCCGGAGATACGCAGTATTTT. It translates to CASSPSGGAGDTQYF.

The rearrangement joins TRBV2 to TRBJ2-7, with D perhaps TRBD2 (6 bases). CDR1 SNHLY and CDR2 FYNNEI come from the germline V gene. V was cut by 2 bases and J by 6 bases, with 11 bases left in between. The CDR3 extends over 13 amino acids. CDR3 in DNA: TGTGCCAGCAGTGAAACTGAGGGAGGCGAGCAGTACGTC. Its translation is CASSETEGGEQYV.

J is TRBJ2-5 and V is TRBV5-1; 8 nucleotides line up with TRBD1. V lost 5 bases to trimming and J lost 1 base; unmatched junction nucleotides: 4. Germline V gives CDR1 SGHRS, CDR2 YFSETQ. CDR3 length equals 14 residues. CDR3 sequence: CASRTGGIQETQYF. The DNA for the CDR3 is TGCGCCAGCAGAACAGGGGGGATCCAAGAGACCCAGTACTTC.

The gene calls are TRBV7-9 and TRBJ2-5, with a tentative D call TRBD2 (6 bases). V lost 5 bases to trimming and J lost 5 bases, with 15 bases between them. There are 14 residues in the CDR3. Germline lookup yields CDR1 SEHNR and CDR2 FQNEAQ (reference sequence). The CDR3 region is CASSRTSLSETQYF. CDR3 DNA: TGTGCCAGCAGCCGAACTAGCCTCTCCGAGACCCAGTACTTC.

This clonotype was counted a single time. The chain has TRBV2 and TRBJ1-2; TRBD1 might be the D (5 bases). V was cut by 7 bases and J by 4 bases, with 16 bases left in between. The germline V gene encodes CDR1 SNHLY and CDR2 FYNNEI. This CDR3 spans 14 amino acids. The CDR3 bases are TGTGCCAGCACCATCCGAGGGGTGGGCTATGGCTACACCTTC. Amino acids: CASTIRGVGYGYTF.

This sequence joins TRBV5-1 and TRBJ1-3; a possible D gene is TRBD1 (5 bases). Germline V gene lookup returns CDR1 SGHRS and CDR2 YFSETQ. The CDR3 sequence is 16 residues long. V shed 0 bases and J shed 1 base, with 11 bases lying between them. CDR3 bases: TGCGCCAGCAGCTTGGAAGGGGTCGGATCTGGAAACACCATATATTTT. Translated: CASSLEGVGSGNTIYF.

This clonotype has a handful of counts. The CDR3 bases are TGTGCCAGCAGCTGGATAACTAGCAGCCGCACAGATACGCAGTATTTT. This codes for CASSWITSSRTDTQYF. The V and J genes are TRBV11-1 and TRBJ2-3; D perhaps matches TRBD2 (6 bases). Trimming shortened V by 4 bases and J by 1 base, and 15 bases separated the two germline ends. Germline V gene data show CDR1 as SGHAT and CDR2 as FQDESV (reference sequence). This CDR3 region has 16 residues.

This clonotype was counted many times. The V call is TRBV5-1, the J call TRBJ2-3, with D possibly being TRBD1 (5 bases). CDR3 length: 15 residues. Germline V gives CDR1 SGHRS, CDR2 YFSETQ. V was pared by 1 base and J by 5 bases, with 14 bases between. This CDR3 is CASSLTFQQGDTQYF. As DNA, the CDR3 is TGCGCCAGCAGCTTGACCTTCCAGCAGGGAGATACGCAGTATTTT.

This clonotype was recorded a few times. The J gene is TRBJ2-7, the V gene TRBV20-1, with D perhaps TRBD1 or TRBD2 (6 bases each). The ends were cut back, 1 base at V and 0 bases at J, with 10 bases in the middle. There are 14 residues in the CDR3. The germline gives CDR1 DFQATT, CDR2 SNEGSKA (reference sequence). The CDR3: CSARVGGNSYEQYF. DNA of the CDR3: TGCAGTGCTAGAGTCGGGGGCAACTCCTACGAGCAGTACTTC.

The J gene is TRBJ2-1, the V gene TRBV20-1; TRBD1 is a possible D gene (5 bases). Germline CDR1 and CDR2: DFQATT and SNEGSKA (reference sequence). Deletions cut 1 base from V and 0 bases from J, with 10 bases between. The CDR3 spans 15 residues. CDR3 region: CSARGRQSSYNEQFF. The CDR3 coding sequence is TGCAGTGCTAGAGGTAGACAGAGCTCCTACAATGAGCAGTTCTTC.

This clonotype was observed many times. This sequence joins TRBV7-9 and TRBJ2-1; 7 bases agree with TRBD1. Per germline, CDR1 SEHNR and CDR2 FQNEAQ (reference sequence). V lost 2 bases to trimming and J lost 6 bases; unmatched junction nucleotides: 7. The CDR3 is 15 residues long. The CDR3 region is CASSLLTGFFNEQFF. The CDR3 nucleotides are TGTGCCAGCAGCTTATTGACAGGGTTTTTCAATGAGCAGTTCTTC.

At least ten counts were recorded for this clonotype. The chain employs TRBV5-1 and TRBJ2-1; 9 bases agree with TRBD2. After removal of 4 bases from V and 7 bases from J, the junction contained 9 bases not matched to a gene. Germline lookup yields CDR1 SGHRS and CDR2 YFSETQ. The CDR3 covers 15 residues. The CDR3 is CASSGRTSEGNEQFF. The CDR3 nucleotides read TGCGCCAGCAGCGGAAGGACTAGCGAGGGGAATGAGCAGTTCTTC. Full variable domain (missing parts from reference TRBV5-1 and TRBJ2-1): KAGVTQTPRYLIKTRGQQVTLSCSPISGHRSVSWYQQTPGQGLQFLFEYFSETQRNKGNFPGRFSGRQFSNSRSEMNVSTLELGDSALYLCASSGRTSEGNEQFFGPGTRLTVL.

V gene TRBV18 combines with J gene TRBJ2-1; 8 positions match TRBD2. This CDR3 comprises 18 residues. V shed 0 bases, J shed 3 bases, and the junction held 10 bases outside the gene matches. Germline loops: CDR1 KGHSH, CDR2 LQKENI. As DNA, the CDR3 is TGTGCCAGCTCACCACCGTTCAGCGGGGGCATCAACTACAATGAGCAGTTCTTC. The encoded protein is CASSPPFSGGINYNEQFF.

Ten or more counts support this clonotype. This chain links TRBV18 with TRBJ1-2; D gene uncertain. Trimming stripped 6 bases from V and 10 bases from J, with 18 bases between. Germline V gene data show CDR1 as KGHSH and CDR2 as LQKENI. The CDR3 length is 13 residues. The CDR3 region is CASSAPEQDAYTF. CDR3 DNA sequence: TGTGCCAGCTCCGCCCCAGAGCAGGACGCCTACACCTTC.

Only one count was recorded for this clonotype. The chain combines TRBV6-5 with TRBJ1-1, with D maybe TRBD1 (5 bases). Looked up from germline, CDR1 is MNHEY and CDR2 is SVGAGI. Trimming stripped 5 bases from V and 2 bases from J, with 12 bases between. The length of the CDR3 is 14 residues. In DNA form, the CDR3 reads TGTGCCAGCAGTCCCCGAGGACACAACACTGAAGCTTTCTTT. Amino acids: CASSPRGHNTEAFF.

This clonotype was counted many times. The V gene is TRBV7-9, the J gene TRBJ2-7; D is perhaps TRBD1 or TRBD2 (5 bases each). The germline CDR1 and CDR2 sequences are SEHNR and FQNEAQ (reference sequence). V was cut by 3 bases and J by 4 bases, with 7 bases left in between. There are 12 residues in the CDR3. This chain's CDR3 is CASSLRGYEQYF. CDR3 in DNA: TGTGCCAGCAGCTTGAGGGGATACGAGCAGTACTTC.

This clonotype was detected a few times. The V gene is TRBV5-1, the J gene TRBJ2-5; the D gene is possibly TRBD2 (6 bases). The CDR3 spans 13 residues. Trimming removed 6 bases from V and 2 bases from J, with 11 bases in between. Germline loops: CDR1 SGHRS, CDR2 YFSETQ. The CDR3, as DNA: TGCGCCAGCACCTCAGGGAGGCAAGAGACCCAGTACTTC. It codes for CASTSGRQETQYF. The whole variable domain, filled in from reference TRBV5-1 and TRBJ2-5, reads KAGVTQTPRYLIKTRGQQVTLSCSPISGHRSVSWYQQTPGQGLQFLFEYFSETQRNKGNFPGRFSGRQFSNSRSEMNVSTLELGDSALYLCASTSGRQETQYFGPGTRLLVL.

V usage is TRBV2 and J usage is TRBJ2-4, with 12 bases matching TRBD2. The junction had 7 bases not matched to a gene; V was cut back by 10 bases and J by 6 bases. The CDR3 sequence is 14 residues long. Looked up from germline, CDR1 is SNHLY and CDR2 is FYNNEI. CDR3 region: CATTGLAGRNIQYF. CDR3 sequence (DNA): TGTGCCACCACAGGACTAGCGGGGCGAAACATTCAGTACTTC.

Comment on this clonotype: The junction does not match germline at one end; this may be a read error. The chain employs TRBV10-3 and TRBJ2-7; 7 bases align to TRBD1. The germline V gene has CDR1 ENHRY and CDR2 SYGVKD. This CDR3 comprises 14 residues. CDR3: CDISESTGSYEQYF. For the CDR3, the DNA is TGTGACATCAGTGAGTCGACAGGGTCCTACGAGCAGTACTTC.

This clonotype was recorded a few times. The V and J genes are TRBV12-5 and TRBJ2-2; D perhaps matches TRBD1 (6 bases). Germline CDR1 LGHNT, CDR2 FRNRAP. Trimming left V 5 bases short and J 3 bases short, with 10 bases between. The CDR3 contains 14 residues. The CDR3 DNA is TGTGCTAGTGGTCGGACAGACTACACCGGGGAGCTGTTTTTT. This codes for CASGRTDYTGELFF.

The V and J genes are TRBV7-9 and TRBJ2-3; TRBD1 matches at 7 bases. Germline loops: CDR1 SEHNR, CDR2 FQNEAQ (reference sequence). The CDR3 consists of 14 residues. Unmatched junction bases numbered 6, after V lost 3 bases and J lost 6 bases. In DNA form, the CDR3 reads TGTGCCAGCAGCTTCGGACAGGAGGTGGATACGCAGTATTTT. Its protein is CASSFGQEVDTQYF.